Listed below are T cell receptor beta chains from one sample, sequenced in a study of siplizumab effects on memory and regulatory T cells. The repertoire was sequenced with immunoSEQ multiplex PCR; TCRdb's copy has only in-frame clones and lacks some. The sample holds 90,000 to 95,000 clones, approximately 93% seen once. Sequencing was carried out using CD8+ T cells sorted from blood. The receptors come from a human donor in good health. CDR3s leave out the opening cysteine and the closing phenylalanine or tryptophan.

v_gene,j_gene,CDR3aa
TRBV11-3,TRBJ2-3,ASSLITDTQY
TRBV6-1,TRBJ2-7,ATGQAYEQY
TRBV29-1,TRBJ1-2,SVEGDRVGYT
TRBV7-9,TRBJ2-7,ASSLGTEYEQY
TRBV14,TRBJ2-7,ASSGQGYLEQY
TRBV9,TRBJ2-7,ASSVSGTVFGEQY
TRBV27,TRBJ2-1,ASSRLGIRTGDNEQF
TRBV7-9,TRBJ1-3,ASSGSPASGNTIY
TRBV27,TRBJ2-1,ASRGETYHNEQF
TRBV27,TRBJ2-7,ASSSELRVHAYEQY
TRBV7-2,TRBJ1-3,ASSLGQGENTIY
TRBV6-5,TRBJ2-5,ASSYPDGPQY
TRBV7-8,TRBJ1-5,ASSPHRTKRGQPQH
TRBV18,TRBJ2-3,ASSTDEGRADTQY
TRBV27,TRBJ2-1,ASSLGSSAVEQF
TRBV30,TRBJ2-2,AWSVSGPGELF
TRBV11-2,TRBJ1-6,ASSLGRGSPLH
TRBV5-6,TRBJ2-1,ASSLEGTGEQF
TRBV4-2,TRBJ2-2,ASSQTGGTGELF
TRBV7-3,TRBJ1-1,ASSNSDPGTEAF
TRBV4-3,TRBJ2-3,ASSQDREADTQY
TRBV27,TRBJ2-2,ASSFLPYGELF
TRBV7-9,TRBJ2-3,ASNVLAAFTDTQY
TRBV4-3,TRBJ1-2,ASSQEGAGRTHGYT
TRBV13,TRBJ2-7,ASSSASGKSSYEQY
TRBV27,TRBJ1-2,ASSLSGRANYGYT
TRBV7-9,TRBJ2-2,ASSLVSGNTGELF
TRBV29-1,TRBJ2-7,SVELGYEQY
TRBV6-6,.,ASSYNLGADNEQY
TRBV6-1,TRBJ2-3,ASNQGWIADTQY
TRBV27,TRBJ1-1,ASSLSMVGNTEAF
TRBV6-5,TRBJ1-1,ASRLTENTEAF
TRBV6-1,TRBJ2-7,ASSEDWAGGLTYEQY
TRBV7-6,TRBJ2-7,ASSPGGQGYEQY
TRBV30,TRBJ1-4,AWSVLGTGWDEKLF
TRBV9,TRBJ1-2,ASSVEPQGAQGYT
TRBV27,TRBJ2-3,ASSLPGLAGADTQY
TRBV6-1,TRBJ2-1,ASSLKAGYNEQF
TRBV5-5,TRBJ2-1,ASSLDPGAYNEQF
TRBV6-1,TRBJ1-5,ASSEFGTNSNQPQH
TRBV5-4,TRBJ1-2,ASSLGGDYGYT